These 22 T cell receptor beta chains were all obtained from the same sample, sequenced in a study of shared clonotypes between healthy human individuals. Assay used: immunoSEQ multiplex PCR; TCRdb lists only in-frame clones, some missing. The table has roughly 500,000 clones, 76% seen once. Source material: PBMCs. The receptors here all came from a woman aged 40 to 50 in good health. Some clones in this sample may be carry-over from other donors' samples.

The CDR3 nucleotides are TGTGCCAGCAGCCCAAGTGGAGGGAGGGTCAACGAGCAGTACTTC. It translates to CASSPSGGRVNEQYF. V is TRBV9 and J is TRBJ2-7; TRBD2 matches 7 bases. Germline trimming cut 4 bases from V and 5 bases from J; bases unmatched to any gene: 12. Germline values: CDR1 SGDLS, CDR2 YYNGEE. The CDR3 loop spans 15 amino acids. The whole variable domain, remainder taken from reference TRBV9 and TRBJ2-7, is DSGVTQTPKHLITATGQRVTLRCSPRSGDLSVYWYQQSLDQGLQFLIQYYNGEERAKGNILERFSAQQFPDLHSELNLSSLELGDSALYFCASSPSGGRVNEQYFGPGTRLTVT.

The V and J genes are TRBV28 and TRBJ1-1, with a possible D match to TRBD1 (6 bases). The CDR3 sequence is 15 residues long. From germline, CDR1 is MDHEN and CDR2 SYDVKM. V lost 3 bases and J lost 5, with 16 bases in between. The CDR3 spells CASSFAGARRTEAFF. Here the CDR3 DNA reads TGTGCCAGCAGTTTCGCGGGGGCGCGCCGGACTGAAGCTTTCTTT.

The chain recombines TRBV19 with TRBJ2-6, with 14 bases that match TRBD2. This CDR3 contains 18 residues. The V gene end was trimmed by 3 bases and the J gene end by 4 bases; junction bases not matched to a gene: 5. Germline assignment: CDR1 LNHDA and CDR2 SQIVND (reference sequence). Here the CDR3 DNA reads TGTGCCAGTAGTATGCGACTAGCGGGAGGGCGAGGGGCCAACGTCCTGACTTTC. As protein: CASSMRLAGGRGANVLTF.

The rearrangement joins TRBV28 to TRBJ2-1; TRBD2 might be the D (6 bases). The V gene's germline CDR1 is MDHEN and CDR2 SYDVKM. Deletions cut 5 bases from V and 5 bases from J, with 16 bases between. This CDR3 contains 15 residues. The CDR3 sequence is CASSPHRDSHNEQFF. In DNA, the CDR3 is TGTGCCAGCAGTCCACATCGGGACTCTCACAATGAGCAGTTCTTC.

The CDR3 region has the DNA TGCGCCAGCAGCCCGGTTTTTTTCGGCGGAAGCTCCTACAATGAGCAGTTCTTC. Translation: CASSPVFFGGSSYNEQFF. The chain joins TRBV5-1 to TRBJ2-1; D unresolved. Trimming removed 4 bases at V and 0 bases at J, with 20 bases between. This CDR3 spans 18 amino acids. The germline V gene encodes CDR1 SGHRS and CDR2 YFSETQ.

J is TRBJ1-2 and V is TRBV14, with no clear D. From germline, CDR1 is SGHDN and CDR2 FVKESK. Trimming cost V 7 bases and J 4 bases, with 13 bases left between them. CDR3 length: 13 amino acids. The CDR3 DNA is TGTGCCAGCAATAACCCCGGGAGCTATGGCTACACCTTC. Translated, it gives CASNNPGSYGYTF.

The genes are TRBV6-1 and TRBJ1-2; 8 bases agree with TRBD1. The V and J ends lost 6 bases and 2 bases, in that order; junction bases with no gene match: 2. This CDR3 region has 13 residues. Germline assignment: CDR1 MNHNS and CDR2 SASEGT. The CDR3 DNA follows: TGTGCCAGCAGCCGACAGGGGAACTATGGCTACACCTTC. This codes for CASSRQGNYGYTF.

V and J are TRBV2 and TRBJ2-7, with 8 bases lining up with TRBD1. The ends lost 4 bases at V and 2 bases at J; junction bases unmatched: 4. Germline V gene data show CDR1 as SNHLY and CDR2 as FYNNEI. CDR3 length: 14 amino acids. CDR3 in amino acids: CASSVRTGTYEQYF. CDR3 DNA: TGTGCCAGCAGTGTGAGGACAGGGACCTACGAGCAGTACTTC.

The chain has TRBV5-1 and TRBJ2-7, with D unresolved. V was trimmed by 0 bases and J by 2 bases, leaving 18 bases between them. The CDR3 is 17 amino acids. The germline V gene has CDR1 SGHRS and CDR2 YFSETQ. CDR3 coding DNA: TGCGCCAGCAGCTTGGTGGGTCCGGGCGGAGCAACCTACGAGCAGTACTTC. Protein: CASSLVGPGGATYEQYF.

In the case of this clone: Other DNA sequences from this sample encode an identical CDR3 as well. CDR3 nucleotides: TGTGCCAGCAGTTTAGCAGGTCCTAGCAATCAGCCCCAGCATTTT. It codes for CASSLAGPSNQPQHF. This chain connects TRBV28 to TRBJ1-5; D uncertain. This CDR3 spans 15 amino acids. Trimming took 2 bases from V and 0 from J, leaving 8 bases between them. Per the germline V gene, CDR1 is MDHEN and CDR2 is SYDVKM.

This clone was recorded a few times. The chain links TRBV15 to TRBJ1-3; D remains unclear. With 2 bases removed from V and 0 bases from J, the gap between germline ends came to 5 bases. Germline V gene data show CDR1 as LNHNV and CDR2 as YYDKDF (reference sequence). The CDR3 totals 14 residues. CDR3 in amino acids: CATSRRGSGNTIYF. As DNA, the CDR3 is TGTGCCACCAGCAGACGGGGCTCTGGAAACACCATATATTTT.

Remarks on this clone: Different DNA sequences within this sample yield the same CDR3. The rearrangement joins TRBV19 to TRBJ2-6; no clear D gene. The CDR3 covers 15 residues. V was trimmed by 0 bases and J by 0 bases, leaving 3 bases between them. Germline-derived CDR1 and CDR2 are LNHDA and SQIVND (reference sequence). The CDR3 region has the DNA TGTGCCAGTAGTATAGACAGCTCTGGGGCCAACGTCCTGACTTTC. It is translated as CASSIDSSGANVLTF.

The rearrangement joins TRBV5-8 to TRBJ2-7; TRBD2 is a possible D gene (6 bases). V lost 8 bases and J 3 bases, leaving 9 bases between the germline ends. CDR3 length equals 11 residues. Germline values: CDR1 SGHTS, CDR2 YDEGEE. In DNA form, the CDR3 reads TGTGCCAGTCAGCGGGTCTACGAGCAGTACTTC. It codes for CASQRVYEQYF.

This clone was observed once. The J gene is TRBJ2-5, the V gene TRBV7-7; D tentatively fits TRBD1 or TRBD2 (5 bases each). With 3 bases removed from V and 5 bases from J, the gap between germline ends came to 16 bases. The CDR3 contains 15 residues. The germline V gene has CDR1 SSHAT and CDR2 FNYEAQ (reference sequence). The CDR3 bases are TGTGCCAGCAGCTTGGGACCCAACGAGGGGGAGACCCAGTACTTC. Protein: CASSLGPNEGETQYF.

Remarks on this clone: Germline is not matched at one junction end, which may reflect a read error. The gene calls are TRBV7-7 and TRBJ1-2; no definite D call. Per the germline V gene, CDR1 is SSHAT and CDR2 is FNYEAQ (reference sequence). The CDR3 runs to 16 residues. The CDR3 sequence: CASSLRFPGLRCGYTF. The CDR3 DNA sequence: TGTGCTAGCAGCCTAAGATTTCCAGGACTAAGGTGTGGCTACACCTTC.

This clone came up many times. The chain uses TRBV6-5 and TRBJ2-7; a weak D match, TRBD2 (5 bases). The CDR3 runs 12 residues. Trimming pared 5 bases from V and 5 bases from J, leaving 10 bases between. Germline CDR1 MNHEY, CDR2 SVGAGI. The CDR3 protein is CASSTDWNEQYF. The CDR3 DNA is TGTGCCAGCAGTACGGACTGGAACGAGCAGTACTTC.

The chain carries TRBV2 and TRBJ1-1, with 7 bases matching TRBD1. The CDR3 covers 12 residues. Germline V gives CDR1 SNHLY, CDR2 FYNNEI. J gave up 8 bases and V 6 bases, and 6 bases lay outside the gene matches. The CDR3 sequence: CASSLSDREAFF. DNA for the CDR3: TGTGCCAGCAGCCTATCGGACAGGGAAGCTTTCTTT.

The table lists this clone with a few counts. The chain carries TRBV19 and TRBJ1-5; D uncertain. CDR3 length: 12 amino acids. V was cut by 8 bases and J by 7 bases, with 12 bases left in between. Germline values: CDR1 LNHDA, CDR2 SQIVND (reference sequence). The CDR3 DNA reads TGTGCCAGTCAGGCACGTTTGCAGCCCCAGCATTTT. As protein: CASQARLQPQHF.

J is TRBJ1-1 and V is TRBV28; 8 bases map to TRBD1. CDR1 and CDR2 from the germline V gene are MDHEN and SYDVKM. The CDR3 extends over 16 amino acids. V lost 5 bases, J lost 2 bases, and 10 bases stayed unmatched. CDR3 amino acids: CASSLEDRAPNTEAFF. The DNA for the CDR3 is TGTGCCAGCAGTCTAGAGGACAGGGCCCCAAACACTGAAGCTTTCTTT.

The chain uses TRBV4-3 and TRBJ2-3; 12 positions agree with TRBD2. Germline V gives CDR1 LGHNA, CDR2 YSLEER. CDR3 length: 18 residues. V was pared by 0 bases and J by 5 bases, with 9 bases of the junction left unmatched. The CDR3 loop is CASSQDLTSGSVEDTQYF. The CDR3 nucleotides read TGCGCCAGCAGCCAAGATCTGACTAGCGGGAGTGTAGAAGATACGCAGTATTTT.

This clone has a handful of counts. The rearrangement uses TRBV6-1 and TRBJ2-7; maybe TRBD2 (6 bases). Germline assignment: CDR1 MNHNS and CDR2 SASEGT. V was clipped by 7 bases and J by 1 base, with 14 bases between them. This CDR3 has 14 amino acids. In nucleotides, the CDR3 is TGTGCCAGCACTTTCGAGGGAGGTTCCTACGAGCAGTACTTC. This codes for CASTFEGGSYEQYF.

Turning to this clone: The sample has other DNA sequences that encode this CDR3 too. The rearrangement uses TRBV5-1 and TRBJ2-1; D ambiguous. V was cut by 4 bases and J by 3 bases, with 8 bases left in between. This CDR3 contains 13 residues. Germline values: CDR1 SGHRS, CDR2 YFSETQ. The DNA of the CDR3 is TGCGCCAGCAGCCTCACAAGCTACAATGAGCAGTTCTTC. Protein sequence: CASSLTSYNEQFF. Combining the CDR3 with reference TRBV5-1 and TRBJ2-1 gives the whole variable domain KAGVTQTPRYLIKTRGQQVTLSCSPISGHRSVSWYQQTPGQGLQFLFEYFSETQRNKGNFPGRFSGRQFSNSRSEMNVSTLELGDSALYLCASSLTSYNEQFFGPGTRLTVL.